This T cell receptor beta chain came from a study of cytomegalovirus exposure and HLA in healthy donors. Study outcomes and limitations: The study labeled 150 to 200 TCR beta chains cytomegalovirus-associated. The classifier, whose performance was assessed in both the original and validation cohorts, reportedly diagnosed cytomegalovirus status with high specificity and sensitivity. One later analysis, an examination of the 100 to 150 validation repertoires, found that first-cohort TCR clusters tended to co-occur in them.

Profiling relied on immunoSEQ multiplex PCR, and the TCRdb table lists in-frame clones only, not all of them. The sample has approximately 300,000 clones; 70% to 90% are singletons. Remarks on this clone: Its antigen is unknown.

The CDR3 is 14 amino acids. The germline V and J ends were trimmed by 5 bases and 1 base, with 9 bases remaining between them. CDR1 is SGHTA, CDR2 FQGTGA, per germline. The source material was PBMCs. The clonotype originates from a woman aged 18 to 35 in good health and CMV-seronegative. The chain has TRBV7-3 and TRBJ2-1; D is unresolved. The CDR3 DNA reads TGTGCCAGCAGCCCTGACACATCCTACAATGAGCAGTTCTTC. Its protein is CASSPDTSYNEQFF.